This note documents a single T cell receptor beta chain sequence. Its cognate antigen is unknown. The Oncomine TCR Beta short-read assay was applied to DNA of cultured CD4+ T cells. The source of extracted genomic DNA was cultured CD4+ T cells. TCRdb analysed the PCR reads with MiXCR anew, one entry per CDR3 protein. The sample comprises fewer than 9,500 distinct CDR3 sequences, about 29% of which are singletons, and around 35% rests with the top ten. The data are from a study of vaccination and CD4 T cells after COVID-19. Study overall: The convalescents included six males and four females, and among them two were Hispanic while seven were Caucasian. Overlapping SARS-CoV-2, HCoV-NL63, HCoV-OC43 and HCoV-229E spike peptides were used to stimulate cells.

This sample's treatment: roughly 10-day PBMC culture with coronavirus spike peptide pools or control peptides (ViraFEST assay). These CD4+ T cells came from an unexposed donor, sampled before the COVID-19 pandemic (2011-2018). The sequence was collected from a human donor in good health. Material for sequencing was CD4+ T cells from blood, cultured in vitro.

The CDR3 loop reads CASSPDYFSTDTQYF. For the CDR3, the DNA is TGTGCCAGCAGCCCTGACTATTTTAGCACAGATACGCAGTATTTT. The chain employs TRBV7-9 and TRBJ2-3; maybe TRBD2 (5 bases). This CDR3 is 15 amino acids long. The V end was cut by 5 bases, the J end by 0 bases, with 12 bases between. Germline loops: CDR1 SEHNR, CDR2 FQNEAQ (reference sequence).